The source of this TCR beta chain is a study of T cells in women clearing cervical HPV infection. In the study overall: Case blood drawn at lesion detection; control blood after infection cleared.

MY09/MY11 PCR detected cervical HPV DNA; dot-blot assigned genotypes. As regards this clone: The CDR3 is cut off 3 residues early in the read; its end comes from the germline J gene.

Clones were read by immunoSEQ multiplex PCR, and TCRdb kept only the in-frame ones, dropping some. Recorded for this sample: about 12,000 clones. The CDR3 has 14 amino acids. The V end lost 3 bases, the J end lost 4 bases, and 13 bases lay between the germline ends. Germline V gene lookup returns CDR1 SGHNT and CDR2 YYREEE (reference sequence). The specimen was blood buffy coat. The chain has TRBV5-4 and TRBJ1-2, with a tentative D call TRBD1 (6 bases). The source is a woman aged 18 to 69 with a cervical HPV16 infection that either progressed to CIN3+ or cleared (not recorded which). The sequenced part of the CDR3 DNA is TGTGCCAGCAGCTCACAGGGAATTATCTATGGC. Protein product: CASSSQGIIYG. The entire CDR3 protein is CASSSQGIIYGYTF.